This is a list of T cell receptor beta chains from one sample in a study of cytomegalovirus exposure and HLA in healthy donors. TCRdb's table, derived via immunoSEQ multiplex PCR, lists solely in-frame clones and lacks some. Of a few hundred thousand clones in the sample, around 89% are singletons; the top ten hold over 0.85%. The specimen was PBMCs. These receptors were collected from a woman aged 18-29 years in good health and CMV-seronegative. Each CDR3 is given with its conserved first and last residue. Fields, in order: J gene, CDR3 length, V gene, CDR3 protein.

>TRBJ1-3|15|TRBV6-5
CASSSRTGLGNTIYF
>TRBJ1-5|12|TRBV12-5
CASALNIPPQHF
>TRBJ2-7|14|TRBV28
CASSSTTELYEQYF
>TRBJ1-3|13|TRBV19
CASAQGQRNTIYF
>TRBJ2-1|13|TRBV19
CASSIRGYNEQFF
>TRBJ2-5|15|TRBV18
CASSPSSSGIETQYF
>TRBJ2-5|13|TRBV2
CASRDTTPETQYF
>TRBJ1-4|16|TRBV23-1
CASSQSSRETNEKLFF
>TRBJ2-1|13|TRBV11-3
CASSFDSLNEQFF
>TRBJ2-2|15|TRBV5-6
CASSRTILDAGELFF
>TRBJ2-7|14|TRBV5-1
CASSPRQGVYEQYF
>TRBJ1-2|15|TRBV13
CASSLGQGRVGGYTF
>TRBJ2-5|17|TRBV5-1
CASTNHPLAGEGETQYF
>TRBJ2-3|17|TRBV5-1
CASSFGLAGGSTDTQYF
>TRBJ2-1|12|TRBV28
CASSLRWGKQFF
>TRBJ2-1|17|TRBV28
CASSPEAGGLSYNEQFF
>TRBJ2-7|15|TRBV4-3
CASSQGVRLNYEQYF
>TRBJ2-1|16|TRBV5-1
CASSPRTSGSFNEQFF
>TRBJ2-2|16|TRBV25-1
CATRAEYLDNTGELFF
>TRBJ2-2|13|TRBV19
CASSIQGTGELFF
>TRBJ2-7|15|TRBV4-1
CASSLTSGTIYEQYF
>TRBJ2-1|18|TRBV27
CASSLPINHRGTYNEQFF
>TRBJ1-1|12|TRBV10-2
CASSETDTEAFF